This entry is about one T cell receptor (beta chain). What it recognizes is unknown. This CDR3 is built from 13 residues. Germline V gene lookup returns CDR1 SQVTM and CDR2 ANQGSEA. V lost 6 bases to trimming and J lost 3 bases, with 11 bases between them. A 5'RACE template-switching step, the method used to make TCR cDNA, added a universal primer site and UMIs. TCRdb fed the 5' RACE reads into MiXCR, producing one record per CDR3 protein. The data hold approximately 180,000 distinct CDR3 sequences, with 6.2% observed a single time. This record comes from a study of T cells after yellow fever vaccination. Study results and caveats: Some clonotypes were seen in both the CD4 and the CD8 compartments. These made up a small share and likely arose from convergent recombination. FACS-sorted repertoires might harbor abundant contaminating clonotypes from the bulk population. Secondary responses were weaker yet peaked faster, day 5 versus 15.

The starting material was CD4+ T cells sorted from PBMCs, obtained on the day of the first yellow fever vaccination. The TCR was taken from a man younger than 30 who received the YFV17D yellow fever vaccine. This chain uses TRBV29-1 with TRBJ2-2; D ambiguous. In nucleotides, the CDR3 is TGCAGCGTCGCAGAGTTTTACACCGGGGAGCTGTTTTTT. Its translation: CSVAEFYTGELFF.